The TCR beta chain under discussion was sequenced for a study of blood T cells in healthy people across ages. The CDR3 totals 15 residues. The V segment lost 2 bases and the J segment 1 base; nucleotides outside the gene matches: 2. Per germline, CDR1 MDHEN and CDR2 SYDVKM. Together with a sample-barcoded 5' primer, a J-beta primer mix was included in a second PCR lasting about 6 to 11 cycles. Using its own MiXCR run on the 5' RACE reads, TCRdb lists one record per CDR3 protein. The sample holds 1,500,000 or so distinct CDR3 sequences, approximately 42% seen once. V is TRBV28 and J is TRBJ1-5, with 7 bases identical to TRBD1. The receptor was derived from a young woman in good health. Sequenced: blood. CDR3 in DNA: TGTGCCAGCAGTTTAACAGGGGAAAGCAATCAGCCCCAGCATTTT. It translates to CASSLTGESNQPQHF.